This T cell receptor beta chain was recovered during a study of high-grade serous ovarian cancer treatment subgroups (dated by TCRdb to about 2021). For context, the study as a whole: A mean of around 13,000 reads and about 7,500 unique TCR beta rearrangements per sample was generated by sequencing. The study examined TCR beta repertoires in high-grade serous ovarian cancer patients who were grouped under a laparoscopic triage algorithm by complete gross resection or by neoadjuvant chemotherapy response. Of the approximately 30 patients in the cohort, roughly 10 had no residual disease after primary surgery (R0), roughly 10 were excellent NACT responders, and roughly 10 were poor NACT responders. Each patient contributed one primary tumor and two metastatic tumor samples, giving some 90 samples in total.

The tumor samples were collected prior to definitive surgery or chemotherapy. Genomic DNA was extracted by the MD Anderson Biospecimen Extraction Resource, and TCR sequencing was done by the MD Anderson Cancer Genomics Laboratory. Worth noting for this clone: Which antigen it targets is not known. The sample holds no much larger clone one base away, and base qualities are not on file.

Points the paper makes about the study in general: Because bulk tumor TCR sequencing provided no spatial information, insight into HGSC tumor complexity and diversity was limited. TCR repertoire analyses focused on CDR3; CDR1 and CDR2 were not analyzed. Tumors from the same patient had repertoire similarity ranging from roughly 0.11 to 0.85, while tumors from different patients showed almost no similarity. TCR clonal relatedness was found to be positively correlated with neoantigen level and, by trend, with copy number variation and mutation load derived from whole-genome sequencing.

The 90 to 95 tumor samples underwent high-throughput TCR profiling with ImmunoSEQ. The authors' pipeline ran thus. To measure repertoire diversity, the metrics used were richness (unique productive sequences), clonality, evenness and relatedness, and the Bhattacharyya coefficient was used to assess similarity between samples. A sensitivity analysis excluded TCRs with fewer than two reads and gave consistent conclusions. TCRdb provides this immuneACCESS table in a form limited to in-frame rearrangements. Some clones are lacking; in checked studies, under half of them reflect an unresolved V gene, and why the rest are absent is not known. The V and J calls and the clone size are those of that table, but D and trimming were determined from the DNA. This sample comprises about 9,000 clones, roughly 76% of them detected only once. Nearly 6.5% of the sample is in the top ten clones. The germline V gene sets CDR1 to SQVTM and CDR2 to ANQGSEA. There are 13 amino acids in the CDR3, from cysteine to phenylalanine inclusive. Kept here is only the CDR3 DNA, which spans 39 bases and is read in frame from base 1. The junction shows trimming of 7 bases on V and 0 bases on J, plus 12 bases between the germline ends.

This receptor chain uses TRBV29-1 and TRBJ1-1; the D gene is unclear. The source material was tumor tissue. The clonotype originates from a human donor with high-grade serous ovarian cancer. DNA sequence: TGCAGCGCTGCCGACACGTTGAACACTGAAGCTTTCTTT. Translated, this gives CSAADTLNTEAFF.